The following is a T cell receptor beta chain sequence with its context. This sample also contains other DNA sequences that code for the same CDR3. This sample is drawn from a study of blood T cell repertoires in COVID-19. Study as a whole: The origin of the acute and convalescent COVID-19 samples was the United States, Italy and Spain. PBMCs, B-cell-depleted T cells, or T cells were the source of the cDNA or gDNA that made up the material.

Each participant's cohort was designated according to participant-reported clinical history. This CDR3 has 15 residues. The germline gives CDR1 SGHRS, CDR2 YFSETQ. V shed 4 bases, J shed 1 base, and the junction held 6 bases outside the gene matches. Data came from immunoSEQ multiplex PCR; TCRdb stores just in-frame clones and leaves some out. The sample has almost 400,000 clones, over 85% seen once. The TCR originated in a woman aged 30 to 39 who had recovered from COVID-19. The V gene is TRBV5-1, the J gene TRBJ1-2; 8 nucleotides align to TRBD1. Sequenced: PBMCs or T cells enriched from blood (not recorded which). CDR3 sequence: CASSLGTGGNYGYTF. The CDR3 bases are TGCGCCAGCAGCCTCGGGACAGGAGGTAACTATGGCTACACCTTC. Variable domain in full (rest from reference TRBV5-1 and TRBJ1-2): KAGVTQTPRYLIKTRGQQVTLSCSPISGHRSVSWYQQTPGQGLQFLFEYFSETQRNKGNFPGRFSGRQFSNSRSEMNVSTLELGDSALYLCASSLGTGGNYGYTFGSGTRLTVV.